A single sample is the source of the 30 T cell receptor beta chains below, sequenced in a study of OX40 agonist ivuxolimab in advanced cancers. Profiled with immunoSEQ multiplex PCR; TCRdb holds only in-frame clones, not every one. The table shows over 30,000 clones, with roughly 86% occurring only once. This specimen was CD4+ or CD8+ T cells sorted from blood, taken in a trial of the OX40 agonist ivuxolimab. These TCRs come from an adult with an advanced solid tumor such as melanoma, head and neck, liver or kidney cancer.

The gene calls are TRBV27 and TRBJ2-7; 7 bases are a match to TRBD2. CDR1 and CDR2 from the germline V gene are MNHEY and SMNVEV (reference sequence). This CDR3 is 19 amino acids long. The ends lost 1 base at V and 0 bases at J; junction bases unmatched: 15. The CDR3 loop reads CASSLYYPPSSGVSYEQYF. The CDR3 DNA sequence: TGTGCCAGCAGTTTATACTACCCCCCGTCCAGCGGGGTCTCCTACGAGCAGTACTTC.

The CDR3: CAWSVDGGNTIYF. The CDR3 DNA reads as TGTGCCTGGAGTGTTGATGGGGGAAACACCATATATTTT. This sequence joins TRBV30 and TRBJ1-3; D remains ambiguous. The CDR3 covers 13 residues. Germline loops: CDR1 GTSNPN, CDR2 SVGIG (reference sequence). V was clipped by 0 bases and J by 4 bases, with 7 bases between them.

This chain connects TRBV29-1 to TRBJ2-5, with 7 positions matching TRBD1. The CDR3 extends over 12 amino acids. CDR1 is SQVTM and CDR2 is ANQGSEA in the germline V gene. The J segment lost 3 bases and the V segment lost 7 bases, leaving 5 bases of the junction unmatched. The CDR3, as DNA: TGCAGCGGGGGGACAGTCAAAGAGACCCAGTACTTC. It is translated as CSGGTVKETQYF.

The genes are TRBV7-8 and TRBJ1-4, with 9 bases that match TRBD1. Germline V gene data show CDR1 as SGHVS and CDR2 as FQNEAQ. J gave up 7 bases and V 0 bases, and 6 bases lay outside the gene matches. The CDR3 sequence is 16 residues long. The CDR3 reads CASSLAVGQGSEKLFF. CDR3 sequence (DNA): TGTGCCAGCAGCTTAGCGGTGGGACAGGGTAGTGAAAAACTGTTTTTT.

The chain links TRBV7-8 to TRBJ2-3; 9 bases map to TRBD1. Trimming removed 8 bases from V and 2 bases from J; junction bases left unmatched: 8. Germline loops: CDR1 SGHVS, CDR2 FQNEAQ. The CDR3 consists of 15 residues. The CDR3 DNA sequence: TGTGCCAGCGCCAGGACAGGGGCTCACACAGATACGCAGTATTTT. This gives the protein CASARTGAHTDTQYF.

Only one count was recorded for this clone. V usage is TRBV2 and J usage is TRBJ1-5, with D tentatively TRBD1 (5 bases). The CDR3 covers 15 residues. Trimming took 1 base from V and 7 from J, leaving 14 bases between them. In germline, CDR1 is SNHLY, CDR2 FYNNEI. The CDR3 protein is CASSEVGLPGQPQHF. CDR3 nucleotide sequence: TGTGCCAGCAGTGAAGTGGGGCTCCCGGGGCAGCCCCAGCATTTT. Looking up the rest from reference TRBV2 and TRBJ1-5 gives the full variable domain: EPEVTQTPSHQVTQMGQEVILRCVPISNHLYFYWYRQILGQKVEFLVSFYNNEISEKSEIFDDQFSVERPDGSNFTLKIRSTKLEDSAMYFCASSEVGLPGQPQHFGDGTRLSIL.

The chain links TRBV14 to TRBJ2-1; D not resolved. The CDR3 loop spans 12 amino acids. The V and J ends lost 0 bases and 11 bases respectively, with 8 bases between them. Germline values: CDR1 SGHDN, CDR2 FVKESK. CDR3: CASSQDPRQQFF. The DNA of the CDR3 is TGTGCCAGCAGCCAAGATCCAAGGCAGCAGTTCTTC.

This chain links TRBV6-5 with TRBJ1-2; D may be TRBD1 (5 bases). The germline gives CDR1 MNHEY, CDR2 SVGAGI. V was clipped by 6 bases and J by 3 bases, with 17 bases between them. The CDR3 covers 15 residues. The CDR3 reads CASRPPGTPYYGYTF. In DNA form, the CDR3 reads TGTGCCAGCAGACCCCCAGGGACCCCTTACTATGGCTACACCTTC.

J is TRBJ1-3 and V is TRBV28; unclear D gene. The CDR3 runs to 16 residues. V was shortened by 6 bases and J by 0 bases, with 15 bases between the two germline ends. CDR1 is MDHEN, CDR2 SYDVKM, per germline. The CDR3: CASSIPGLNSGNTIYF. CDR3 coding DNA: TGTGCCAGCAGCATCCCGGGATTAAACTCTGGAAACACCATATATTTT.

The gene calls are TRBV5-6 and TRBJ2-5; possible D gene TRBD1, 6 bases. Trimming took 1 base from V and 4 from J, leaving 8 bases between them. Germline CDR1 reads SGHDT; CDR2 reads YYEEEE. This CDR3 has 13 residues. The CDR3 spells CASSLRGGETQYF. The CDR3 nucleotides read TGTGCCAGCAGCTTGAGAGGGGGAGAGACCCAGTACTTC.

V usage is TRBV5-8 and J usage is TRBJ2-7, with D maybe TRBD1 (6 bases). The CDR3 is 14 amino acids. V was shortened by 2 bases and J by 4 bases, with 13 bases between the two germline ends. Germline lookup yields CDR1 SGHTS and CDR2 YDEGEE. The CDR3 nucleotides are TGTGCCAGCAGCTTCGGACAGTTATGGTACGAGCAGTACTTC. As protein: CASSFGQLWYEQYF.

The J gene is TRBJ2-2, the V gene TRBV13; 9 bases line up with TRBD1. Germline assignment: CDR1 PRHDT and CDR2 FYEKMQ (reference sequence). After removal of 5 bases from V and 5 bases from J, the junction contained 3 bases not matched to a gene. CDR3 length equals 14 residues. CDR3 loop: CASSLDRGTGELFF. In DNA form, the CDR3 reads TGTGCCAGCAGCCTGGACAGGGGAACCGGGGAGCTGTTTTTT.

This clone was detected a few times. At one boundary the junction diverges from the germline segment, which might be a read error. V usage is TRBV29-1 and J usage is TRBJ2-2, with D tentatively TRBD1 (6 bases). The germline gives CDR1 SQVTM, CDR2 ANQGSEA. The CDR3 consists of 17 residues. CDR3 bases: TGCAGCGTTGAAGGTGGCCCCCCGGGGTTGGGACACCGGGGAGCTGTTTTT. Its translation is CSVEGGPPGLGHRGAVF.

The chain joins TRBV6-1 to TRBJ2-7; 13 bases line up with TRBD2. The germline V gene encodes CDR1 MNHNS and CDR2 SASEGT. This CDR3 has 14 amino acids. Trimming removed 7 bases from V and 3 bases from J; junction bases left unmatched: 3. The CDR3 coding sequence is TGTGCCAGCACCGGGACTAGCGGGATCTACGAGCAGTACTTC. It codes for CASTGTSGIYEQYF.

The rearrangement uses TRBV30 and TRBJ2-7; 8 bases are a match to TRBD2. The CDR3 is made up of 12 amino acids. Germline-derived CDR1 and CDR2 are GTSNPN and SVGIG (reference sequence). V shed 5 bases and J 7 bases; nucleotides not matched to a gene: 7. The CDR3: CAWDTGGLEQYF. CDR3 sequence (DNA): TGTGCCTGGGACACGGGGGGGCTGGAGCAGTACTTC. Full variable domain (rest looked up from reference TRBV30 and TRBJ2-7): SQTIHQWPATLVQPVGSPLSLECTVEGTSNPNLYWYRQAAGRGLQLLFYSVGIGQISSEVPQNLSASRPQDRQFILSSKKLLLSDSGFYLCAWDTGGLEQYFGPGTRLTVT.

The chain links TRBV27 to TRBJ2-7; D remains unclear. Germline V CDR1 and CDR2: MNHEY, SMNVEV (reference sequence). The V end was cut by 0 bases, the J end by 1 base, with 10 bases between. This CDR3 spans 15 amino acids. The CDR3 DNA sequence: TGTGCCAGCAGTTTATCCGTACAGCCGTCCTACGAGCAGTACTTC. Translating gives CASSLSVQPSYEQYF.

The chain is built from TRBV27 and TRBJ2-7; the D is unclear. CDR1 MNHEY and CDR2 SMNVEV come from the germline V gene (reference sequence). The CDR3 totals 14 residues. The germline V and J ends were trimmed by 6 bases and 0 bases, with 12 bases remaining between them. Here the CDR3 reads CASRPYGSSYEQYF. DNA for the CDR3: TGTGCCAGCAGGCCTTATGGTAGCTCCTACGAGCAGTACTTC.

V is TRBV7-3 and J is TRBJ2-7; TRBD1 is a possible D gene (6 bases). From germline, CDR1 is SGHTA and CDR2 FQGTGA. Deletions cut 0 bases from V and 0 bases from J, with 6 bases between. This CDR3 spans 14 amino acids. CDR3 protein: CASSLTGHSYEQYF. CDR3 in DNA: TGTGCCAGCAGCTTAACGGGACACTCCTACGAGCAGTACTTC.

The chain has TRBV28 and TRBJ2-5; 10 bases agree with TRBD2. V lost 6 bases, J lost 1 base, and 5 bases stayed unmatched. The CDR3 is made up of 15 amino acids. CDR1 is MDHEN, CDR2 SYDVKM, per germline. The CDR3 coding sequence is TGTGCCAGCAGCGTAGCGGGGGGCCTCCAAGAGACCCAGTACTTC. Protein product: CASSVAGGLQETQYF.

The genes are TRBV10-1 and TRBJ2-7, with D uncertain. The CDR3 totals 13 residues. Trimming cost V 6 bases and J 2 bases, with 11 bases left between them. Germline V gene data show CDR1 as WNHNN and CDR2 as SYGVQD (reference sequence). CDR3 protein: CASREDGTYEQYF. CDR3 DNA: TGCGCCAGCAGAGAGGACGGTACCTACGAGCAGTACTTC.

The CDR3 here is CASSPTGTVNTEAFF. The CDR3 DNA reads as TGTGCCAGCAGTCCAACCGGGACAGTGAACACTGAAGCTTTCTTT. This sequence joins TRBV6-6 and TRBJ1-1, with 7 bases fitting TRBD1. Germline loops: CDR1 MNHNY, CDR2 SVGAGI (reference sequence). The CDR3 runs to 15 residues. With 5 bases clipped from V and 0 bases from J, the junction kept 6 bases outside the gene matches.

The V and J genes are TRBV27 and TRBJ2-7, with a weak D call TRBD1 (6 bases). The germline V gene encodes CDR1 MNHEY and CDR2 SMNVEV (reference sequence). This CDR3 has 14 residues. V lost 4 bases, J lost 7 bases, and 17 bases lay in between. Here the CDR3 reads CASSWVGAPWEQYF. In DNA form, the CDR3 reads TGTGCCAGCAGTTGGGTGGGGGCGCCCTGGGAGCAGTACTTC.

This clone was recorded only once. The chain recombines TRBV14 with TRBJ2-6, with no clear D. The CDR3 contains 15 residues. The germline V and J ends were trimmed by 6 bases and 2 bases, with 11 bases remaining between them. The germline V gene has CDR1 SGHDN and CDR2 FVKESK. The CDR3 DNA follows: TGTGCCAGCAGTCGAGGTGGTACTGGGGCCAACGTCCTGACTTTC. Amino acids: CASSRGGTGANVLTF. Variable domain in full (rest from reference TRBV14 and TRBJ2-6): EAGVTQFPSHSVIEKGQTVTLRCDPISGHDNLYWYRRVMGKEIKFLLHFVKESKQDESGMPNNRFLAERTGGTYSTLKVQPAELEDSGVYFCASSRGGTGANVLTFGAGSRLTVL.

In nucleotides, the CDR3 is TGCGCCAGCAGCCCACAGGGCTGGGAGACCCAGTACTTC. Encoded protein: CASSPQGWETQYF. The chain is built from TRBV5-1 and TRBJ2-5; perhaps TRBD1 as D (6 bases). CDR1 is SGHRS, CDR2 YFSETQ, per germline. The germline V and J ends were trimmed by 4 bases and 5 bases, with 12 bases remaining between them. The CDR3 loop spans 13 amino acids.

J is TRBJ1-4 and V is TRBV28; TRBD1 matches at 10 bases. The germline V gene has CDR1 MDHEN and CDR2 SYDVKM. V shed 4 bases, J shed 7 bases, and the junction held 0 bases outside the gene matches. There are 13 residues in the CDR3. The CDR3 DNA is TGTGCCAGCAGTTGGGACAGGGGTGAAAAACTGTTTTTT. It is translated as CASSWDRGEKLFF.

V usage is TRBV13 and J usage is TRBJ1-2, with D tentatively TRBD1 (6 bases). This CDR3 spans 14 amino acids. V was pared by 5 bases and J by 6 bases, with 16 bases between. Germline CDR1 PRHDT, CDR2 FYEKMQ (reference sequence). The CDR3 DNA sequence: TGTGCCAGCAGCCCGCCCCAGGGGCGTGATGGCTACACCTTC. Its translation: CASSPPQGRDGYTF.

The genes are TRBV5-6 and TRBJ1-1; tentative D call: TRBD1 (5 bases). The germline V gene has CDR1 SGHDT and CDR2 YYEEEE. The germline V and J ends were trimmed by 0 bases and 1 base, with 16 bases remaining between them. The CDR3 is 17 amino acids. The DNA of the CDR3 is TGTGCCAGCAGCTTGGTGGGAGGGGTCAAACAGAACACTGAAGCTTTCTTT. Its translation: CASSLVGGVKQNTEAFF.

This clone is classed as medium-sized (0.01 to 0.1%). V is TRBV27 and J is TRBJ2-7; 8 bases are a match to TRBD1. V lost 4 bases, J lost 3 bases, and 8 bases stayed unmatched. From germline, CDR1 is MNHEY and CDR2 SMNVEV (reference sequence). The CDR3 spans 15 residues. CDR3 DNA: TGTGCCAGCAGTTCATTTAGACAGGGGAGCTACGAGCAGTACTTC. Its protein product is CASSSFRQGSYEQYF.

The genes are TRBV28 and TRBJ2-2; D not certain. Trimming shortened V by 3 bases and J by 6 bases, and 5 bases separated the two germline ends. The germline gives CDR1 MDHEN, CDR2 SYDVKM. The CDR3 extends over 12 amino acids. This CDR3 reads CASSFTSGELFF. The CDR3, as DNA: TGTGCCAGCAGTTTTACGTCCGGGGAGCTGTTTTTT.

The CDR3 sequence: CASTPGLDGYTF. The DNA of the CDR3 is TGTGCCAGCACTCCCGGGTTGGACGGCTACACCTTC. The chain joins TRBV6-4 to TRBJ1-2, with D unresolved. With 7 bases removed from V and 8 bases from J, the gap between germline ends came to 14 bases. CDR1 and CDR2 (germline): MRHNA, SNTAGT. The CDR3 has 12 amino acids.